This T cell receptor beta chain was identified in a study of blood T cell repertoires in COVID-19. At the level of the study: Collection of acute and convalescent COVID-19 samples took place in the United States, Italy and Spain.

Participants spanned ages 18 to 89 years and resided in roughly 22 US areas. Participants reported their clinical history, and cohort assignment relied on those reports. Study processing details: Nucleated cell counts were estimated from reference gene primer amplification. Repertoires were generated with immunoSEQ multiplex PCR, while TCRdb's copy carries only in-frame clones and drops some. The D gene and trimming were derived from the DNA, and the V and J assignments and clone size from that table. The data hold some 170,000 clones, with approximately 82% observed a single time. This clonotype was obtained from a man in his fifties or sixties who had recovered from COVID-19. The sequenced sample was PBMCs or T cells enriched from blood (not recorded which).

CDR3 in amino acids: CARDSSGGQENYEQYF. The CDR3 DNA reads as TGCGCCAGAGACTCCTCTGGGGGACAGGAGAACTACGAGCAGTACTTC. This chain uses TRBV4-1 with TRBJ2-7; 8 bases are a match to TRBD1. V lost 9 bases and J lost 3; bases outside the gene matches: 16. The CDR3 runs 16 residues. Germline-derived CDR1 and CDR2 are MGHRA and YSYEKL.